This TCR beta chain emerged from a study of blood T cell repertoires in COVID-19 (dated by TCRdb to the early 2020s). Concerning the study at large: Samples covering the acute and convalescent phases of COVID-19 were provided by collaborators in the United States, Italy and Spain. The dataset comprised deeply sampled blood TCRbeta repertoires from subjects exposed to, actively infected with, or recovered from COVID-19. The samples were drawn from the first 160 participants of the ongoing ImmuneRACE study and from 1,254 subjects provided by 6 global collaborators. Nearly every sample came with metadata listing a de-identified subject ID, COVID-19 status, age in years and sex. Where available, HLA class I and class II types were obtained from metadata supplied by the sample provider rather than from assay-based typing. The material from the prospective study consisted of cDNA or gDNA derived from T cells, B-cell-depleted T cells, or PBMCs. A freely available public database, intended as a resource for researchers studying the immune response to SARS-CoV-2, is where the repertoires were released. The full study reports these points: Clinical and demographic metadata were provided uncurated, with the amount varying by source and participant.

TCRbeta CDR3 regions were amplified from genomic DNA by means of the immunoSEQ Assay, a bias-controlled multiplex PCR. Per the original workflow: Within the assay, amplification of reference gene primers was used to estimate how many nucleated cells each sample contained. Sequence reads were collapsed and filtered to measure the absolute abundance of every unique TCRbeta CDR3 rearrangement. For each sample, productive Simpson clonality was calculated as the square root of Simpson's diversity index over productive rearrangements. The clones in this table, taken by TCRdb from immuneACCESS, are in-frame only. Not every clone is retained; where verified, under half of the shortfall comes from an unresolved V gene, and the cause of the rest is unknown. V and J calls plus clone size are reproduced from that table; the DNA served to infer D and trimming. The sample table holds fewer than 350,000 clones, of which approximately 91% were seen once. 4.5% to 5.5% of the sample lies in the top ten.

Participants in the prospective study were aged roughly 18 to 89 years, lived in 20 to 25 United States geographic areas, and enrolled through a virtual design. In the prospective study, participants were assigned to cohorts based on the clinical history participants reported in a screening survey and a study questionnaire. Recovered participants in ImmuneRACE Cohort 3 were defined by two consecutive negative NP/OP PCR tests, clearance by a healthcare professional, or resolution of symptoms. Each participant in the prospective study had whole blood, serum and a nasopharyngeal or oropharyngeal swab collected by mobile phlebotomists. Over a roughly two-month period, participants in the prospective study had the option of providing additional blood draws and questionnaires. Prospective study blood samples were shipped either frozen or at room temperature before DNA extraction. V is shortened by 5 bases, J by 3 bases, and the region joining them spans 15 bases. The CDR3 numbers 15 residues from cysteine through phenylalanine. The read is trimmed to its CDR3 DNA, 45 bases read in frame from base 1. The germline V gene sets CDR1 to KGHDR and CDR2 to SFDVKD.

With regard to this clone: The target of this receptor is not known. It has no much larger one-base neighbor in the sample; base qualities were not kept.

The sequencing sample was made of PBMCs or T cells enriched from blood (not recorded which). The sequence was obtained from a man aged 55 to 70 who had recovered from COVID-19. The rearrangement joined TRBV24-1 to TRBJ1-2; no D gene call is confident. The DNA sequence follows: TGTGCCACCAGTGGAAGTGGGGAGACCTACTATGGCTACACCTTC. It codes for CATSGSGETYYGYTF.